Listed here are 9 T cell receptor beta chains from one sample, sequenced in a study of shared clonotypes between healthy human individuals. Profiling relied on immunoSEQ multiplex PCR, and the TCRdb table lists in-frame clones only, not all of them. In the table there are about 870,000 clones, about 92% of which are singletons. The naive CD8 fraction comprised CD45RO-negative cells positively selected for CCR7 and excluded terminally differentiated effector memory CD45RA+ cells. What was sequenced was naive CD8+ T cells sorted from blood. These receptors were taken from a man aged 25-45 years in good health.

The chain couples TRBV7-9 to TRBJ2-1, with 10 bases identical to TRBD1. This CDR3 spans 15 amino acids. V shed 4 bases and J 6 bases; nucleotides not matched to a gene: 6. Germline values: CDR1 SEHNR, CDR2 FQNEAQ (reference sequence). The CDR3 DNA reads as TGTGCCAGCAGCTCGATCGGACAGGGGGGCAATGAGCAGTTCTTC. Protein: CASSSIGQGGNEQFF.

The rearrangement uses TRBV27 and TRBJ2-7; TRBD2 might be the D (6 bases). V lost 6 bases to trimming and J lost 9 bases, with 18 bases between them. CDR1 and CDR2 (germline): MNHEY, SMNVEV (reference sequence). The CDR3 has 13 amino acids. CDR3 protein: CASRPREDFVQYF. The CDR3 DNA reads TGTGCCAGCAGACCAAGGGAGGATTTTGTGCAGTACTTC.

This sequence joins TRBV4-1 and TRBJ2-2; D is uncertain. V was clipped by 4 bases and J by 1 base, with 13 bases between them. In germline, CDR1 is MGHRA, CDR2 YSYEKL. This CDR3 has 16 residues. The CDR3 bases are TGCGCCAGCAGCCCCCGGAATTTAGGGAACACCGGGGAGCTGTTTTTT. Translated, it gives CASSPRNLGNTGELFF.

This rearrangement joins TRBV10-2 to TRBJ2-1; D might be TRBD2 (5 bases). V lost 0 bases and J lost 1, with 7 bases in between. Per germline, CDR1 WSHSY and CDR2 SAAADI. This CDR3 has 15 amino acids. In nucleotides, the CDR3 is TGCGCCAGCAGTGAGTCTGGACTTTCCTACAATGAGCAGTTCTTC. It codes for CASSESGLSYNEQFF.

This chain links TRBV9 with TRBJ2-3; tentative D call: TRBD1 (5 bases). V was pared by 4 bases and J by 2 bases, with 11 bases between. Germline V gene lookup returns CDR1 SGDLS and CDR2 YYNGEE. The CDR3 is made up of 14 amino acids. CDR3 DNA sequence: TGTGCCAGCAGCACTGGACACGACACAGATACGCAGTATTTT. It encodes CASSTGHDTDTQYF.

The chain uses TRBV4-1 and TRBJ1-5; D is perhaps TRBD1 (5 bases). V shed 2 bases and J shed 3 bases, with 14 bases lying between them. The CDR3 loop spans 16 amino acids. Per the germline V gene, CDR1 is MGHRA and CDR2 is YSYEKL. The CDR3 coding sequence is TGCGCCAGCAGCCAAATAAGTGGGGCTCCCAATCAGCCCCAGCATTTT. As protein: CASSQISGAPNQPQHF.

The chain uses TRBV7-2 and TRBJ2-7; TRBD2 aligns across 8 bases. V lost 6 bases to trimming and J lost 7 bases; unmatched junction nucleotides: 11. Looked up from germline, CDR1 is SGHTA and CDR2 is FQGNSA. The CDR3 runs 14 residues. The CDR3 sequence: CASRPGTRGREQYF. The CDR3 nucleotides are TGTGCCAGCAGGCCCGGGACTAGGGGCCGGGAGCAGTACTTC.

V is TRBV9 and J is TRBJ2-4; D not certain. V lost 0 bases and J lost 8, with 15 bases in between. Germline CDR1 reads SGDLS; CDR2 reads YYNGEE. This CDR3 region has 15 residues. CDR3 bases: TGTGCCAGCAGCGTAGGAGGTATGGTTTTTGACATTCAGTACTTC. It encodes CASSVGGMVFDIQYF.

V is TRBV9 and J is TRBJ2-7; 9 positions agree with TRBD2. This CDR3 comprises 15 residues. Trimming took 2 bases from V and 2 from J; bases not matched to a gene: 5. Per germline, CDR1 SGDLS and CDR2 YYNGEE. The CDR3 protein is CASSVSGSSPYEQYF. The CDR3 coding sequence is TGTGCCAGCAGCGTTAGCGGGAGTTCTCCCTACGAGCAGTACTTC.